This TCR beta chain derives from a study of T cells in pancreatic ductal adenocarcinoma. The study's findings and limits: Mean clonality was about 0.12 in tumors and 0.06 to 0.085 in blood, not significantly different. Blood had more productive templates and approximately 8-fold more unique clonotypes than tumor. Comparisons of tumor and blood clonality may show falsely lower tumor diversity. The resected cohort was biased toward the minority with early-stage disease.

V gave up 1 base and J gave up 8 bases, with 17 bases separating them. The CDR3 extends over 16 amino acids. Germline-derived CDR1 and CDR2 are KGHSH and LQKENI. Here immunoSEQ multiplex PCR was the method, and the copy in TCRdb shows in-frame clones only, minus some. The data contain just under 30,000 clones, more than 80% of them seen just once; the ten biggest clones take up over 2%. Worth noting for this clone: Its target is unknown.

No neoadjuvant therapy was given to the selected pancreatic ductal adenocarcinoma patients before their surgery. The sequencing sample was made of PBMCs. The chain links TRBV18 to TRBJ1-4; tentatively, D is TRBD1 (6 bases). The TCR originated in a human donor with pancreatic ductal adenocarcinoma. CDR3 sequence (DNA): TGTGCCAGCTCACCACGACAGGCGCCCGACGCAGAAAAACTGTTTTTT. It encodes CASSPRQAPDAEKLFF. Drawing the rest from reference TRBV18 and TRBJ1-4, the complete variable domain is NAGVMQNPRHLVRRRGQEARLRCSPMKGHSHVYWYRQLPEEGLKFMVYLQKENIIDESGMPKERFSAEFPKEGPSILRIQQVVRGDSAAYFCASSPRQAPDAEKLFFGSGTQLSVL.